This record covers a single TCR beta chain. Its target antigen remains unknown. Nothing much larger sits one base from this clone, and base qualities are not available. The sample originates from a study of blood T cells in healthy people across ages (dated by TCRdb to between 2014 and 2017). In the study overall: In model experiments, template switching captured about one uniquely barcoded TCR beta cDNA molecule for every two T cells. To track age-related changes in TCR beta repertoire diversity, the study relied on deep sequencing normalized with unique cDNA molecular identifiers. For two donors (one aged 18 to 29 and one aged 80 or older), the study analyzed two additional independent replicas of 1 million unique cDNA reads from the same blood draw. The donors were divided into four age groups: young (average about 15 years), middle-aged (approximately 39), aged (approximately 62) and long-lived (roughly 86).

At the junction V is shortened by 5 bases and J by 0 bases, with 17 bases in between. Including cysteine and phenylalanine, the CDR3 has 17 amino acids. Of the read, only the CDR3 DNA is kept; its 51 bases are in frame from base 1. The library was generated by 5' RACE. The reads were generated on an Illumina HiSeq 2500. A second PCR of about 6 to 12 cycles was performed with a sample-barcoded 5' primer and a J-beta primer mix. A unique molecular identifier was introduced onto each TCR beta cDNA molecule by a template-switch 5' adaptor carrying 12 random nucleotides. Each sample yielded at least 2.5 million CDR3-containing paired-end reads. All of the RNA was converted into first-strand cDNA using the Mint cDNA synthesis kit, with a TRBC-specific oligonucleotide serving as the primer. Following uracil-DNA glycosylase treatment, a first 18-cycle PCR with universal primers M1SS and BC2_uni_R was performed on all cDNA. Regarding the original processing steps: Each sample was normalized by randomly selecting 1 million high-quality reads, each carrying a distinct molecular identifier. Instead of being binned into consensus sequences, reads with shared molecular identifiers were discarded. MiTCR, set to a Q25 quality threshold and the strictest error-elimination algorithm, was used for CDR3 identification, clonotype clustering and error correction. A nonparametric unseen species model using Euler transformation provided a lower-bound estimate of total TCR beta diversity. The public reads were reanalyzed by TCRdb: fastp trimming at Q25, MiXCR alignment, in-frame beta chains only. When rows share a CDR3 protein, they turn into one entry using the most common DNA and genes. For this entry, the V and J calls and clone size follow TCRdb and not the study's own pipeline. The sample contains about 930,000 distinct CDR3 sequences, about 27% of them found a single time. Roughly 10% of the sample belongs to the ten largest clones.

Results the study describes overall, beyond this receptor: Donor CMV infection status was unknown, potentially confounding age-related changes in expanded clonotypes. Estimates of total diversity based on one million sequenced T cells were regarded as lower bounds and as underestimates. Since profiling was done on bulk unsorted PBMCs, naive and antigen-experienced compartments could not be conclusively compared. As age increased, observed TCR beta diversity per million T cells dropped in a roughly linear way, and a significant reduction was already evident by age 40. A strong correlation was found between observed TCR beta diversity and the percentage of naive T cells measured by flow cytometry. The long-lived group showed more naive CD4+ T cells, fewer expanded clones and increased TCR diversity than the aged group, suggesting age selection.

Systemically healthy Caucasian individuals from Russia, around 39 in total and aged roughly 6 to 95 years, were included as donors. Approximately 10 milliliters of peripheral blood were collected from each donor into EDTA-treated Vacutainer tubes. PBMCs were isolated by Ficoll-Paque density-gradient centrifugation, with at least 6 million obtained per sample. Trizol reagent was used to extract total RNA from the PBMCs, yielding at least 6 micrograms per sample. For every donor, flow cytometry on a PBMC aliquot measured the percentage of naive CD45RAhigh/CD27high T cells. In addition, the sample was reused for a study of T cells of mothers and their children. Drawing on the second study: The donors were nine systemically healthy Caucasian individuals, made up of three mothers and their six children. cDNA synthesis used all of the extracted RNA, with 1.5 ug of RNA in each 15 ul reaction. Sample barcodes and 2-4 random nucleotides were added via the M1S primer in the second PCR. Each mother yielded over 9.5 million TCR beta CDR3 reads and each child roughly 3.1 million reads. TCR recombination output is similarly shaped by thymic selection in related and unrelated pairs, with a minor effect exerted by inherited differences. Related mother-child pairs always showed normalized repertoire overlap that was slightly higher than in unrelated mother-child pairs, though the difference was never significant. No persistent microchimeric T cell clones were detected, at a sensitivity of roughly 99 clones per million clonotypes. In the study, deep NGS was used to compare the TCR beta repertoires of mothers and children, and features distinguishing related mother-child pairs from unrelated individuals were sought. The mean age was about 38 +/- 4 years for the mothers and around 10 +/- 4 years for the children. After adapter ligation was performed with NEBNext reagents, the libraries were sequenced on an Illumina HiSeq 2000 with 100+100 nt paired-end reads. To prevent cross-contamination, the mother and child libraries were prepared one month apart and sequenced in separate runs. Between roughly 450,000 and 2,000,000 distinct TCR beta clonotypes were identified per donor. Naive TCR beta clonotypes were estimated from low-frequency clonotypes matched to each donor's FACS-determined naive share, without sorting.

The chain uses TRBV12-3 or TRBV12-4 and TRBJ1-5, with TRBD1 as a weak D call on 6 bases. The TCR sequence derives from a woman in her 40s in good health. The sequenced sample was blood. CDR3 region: CASSPRRGRDSNQPQHF. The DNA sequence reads TGTGCCAGCAGTCCCAGACGGGGGCGAGATAGCAATCAGCCCCAGCATTTT.